One and the same sample provided the 20 T cell receptor beta chains below, sequenced in a study of blood T cell repertoires in COVID-19. Clones were sequenced by immunoSEQ multiplex PCR, and TCRdb holds only the in-frame ones, with some missing. The table lists roughly 310,000 clones, roughly 90% of them singletons, with 2.6% in the top ten. Material for sequencing was PBMCs or T cells enriched from blood (not recorded which). The source is a man between 60 and 75 years old who had recovered from COVID-19.

V gene TRBV18 combines with J gene TRBJ2-3, with 14 bases lining up with TRBD2. The CDR3 runs to 18 residues. V shed 6 bases and J 1 base; nucleotides not matched to a gene: 9. Germline-derived CDR1 and CDR2 are KGHSH and LQKENI. In nucleotides, the CDR3 is TGTGCCAGCTCCCCCGGGACTAGCGGGAGAAAAGGCACAGATACGCAGTATTTT. Encoded protein: CASSPGTSGRKGTDTQYF.

V is TRBV2 and J is TRBJ2-2, with TRBD1 matching over 8 bases. Germline CDR1 reads SNHLY; CDR2 reads FYNNEI. The CDR3 contains 15 residues. J lost 5 bases, V lost 7 bases, and 9 bases had no gene match. In nucleotides, the CDR3 is TGTGCCAGCAATCAGGAACAGGGGGTAACCGGGGAGCTGTTTTTT. Protein: CASNQEQGVTGELFF. Drawing the rest from reference TRBV2 and TRBJ2-2, the complete variable domain is EPEVTQTPSHQVTQMGQEVILRCVPISNHLYFYWYRQILGQKVEFLVSFYNNEISEKSEIFDDQFSVERPDGSNFTLKIRSTKLEDSAMYFCASNQEQGVTGELFFGEGSRLTVL.

The rearrangement uses TRBV30 and TRBJ2-1; 8 bases map to TRBD1. The germline CDR1 and CDR2 sequences are GTSNPN and SVGIG (reference sequence). V lost 0 bases and J lost 2; bases outside the gene matches: 3. CDR3 length: 15 residues. CDR3 nucleotide sequence: TGTGCCTGGAGTGTAGGGACAGGTCCCTACAATGAGCAGTTCTTC. Translation gives CAWSVGTGPYNEQFF.

The chain combines TRBV9 with TRBJ2-3, with 7 bases fitting TRBD1. The junction had 6 bases not matched to a gene; V was cut back by 4 bases and J by 7 bases. Germline loops: CDR1 SGDLS, CDR2 YYNGEE. The CDR3 is 13 amino acids. The CDR3 DNA sequence: TGTGCCAGCAGCACCACGACAGGGAATACGCAGTATTTT. This translates into CASSTTTGNTQYF. Filled out from reference TRBV9 and TRBJ2-3, the complete variable domain reads DSGVTQTPKHLITATGQRVTLRCSPRSGDLSVYWYQQSLDQGLQFLIQYYNGEERAKGNILERFSAQQFPDLHSELNLSSLELGDSALYFCASSTTTGNTQYFGPGTRLTVL.

The CDR3: CASRLWGDRGYTF. CDR3 DNA: TGTGCCAGCCGCCTTTGGGGGGACCGGGGCTACACCTTC. This chain joins TRBV13 and TRBJ1-2, with D possibly matching TRBD1 (5 bases). Germline lookup yields CDR1 PRHDT and CDR2 FYEKMQ (reference sequence). The CDR3 is 13 amino acids. The germline V and J ends were trimmed by 8 bases and 8 bases, with 18 bases remaining between them.

V and J are TRBV6-2 or TRBV6-3 and TRBJ1-6; D might be TRBD1 (5 bases). CDR1 is MNHEY and CDR2 is SVGEGT in the germline V gene. This CDR3 contains 16 residues. V was cut by 0 bases and J by 9 bases, with 15 bases left in between. This chain's CDR3 is CASSYSGPTPRSPLHF. CDR3 bases: TGTGCCAGCAGTTACTCGGGGCCCACTCCGCGTTCACCCCTCCACTTT.

This clone came up once. The J gene is TRBJ1-3, the V gene TRBV5-1; D remains ambiguous. Deletions cut 1 base from V and 0 bases from J, with 11 bases between. This CDR3 region has 16 residues. Germline CDR1 is SGHRS and CDR2 is YFSETQ. The CDR3 is CASSLWAPSSGNTIYF. For the CDR3, the DNA is TGCGCCAGCAGCTTGTGGGCCCCAAGCTCTGGAAACACCATATATTTT.

The chain employs TRBV7-9 and TRBJ2-2; 8 nucleotides match TRBD1. J was trimmed by 5 bases and V by 7 bases; bases with no gene match: 12. Germline V CDR1 and CDR2: SEHNR, FQNEAQ (reference sequence). The CDR3 has 16 amino acids. The DNA of the CDR3 is TGTGCCAGCACCCCTTCCGGGACAGGTTCGACCGGGGAGCTGTTTTTT. This codes for CASTPSGTGSTGELFF.

V and J are TRBV4-1 and TRBJ2-3; 11 nucleotides align to TRBD2. Germline V gives CDR1 MGHRA, CDR2 YSYEKL. The trim removed 3 bases at V and 2 bases at J, leaving 10 bases unmatched. CDR3 length equals 18 residues. The DNA of the CDR3 is TGCGCCAGCAGCCAGGCTAGCGGGGGGCCCCGCTCCACAGATACGCAGTATTTT. Protein sequence: CASSQASGGPRSTDTQYF.

V gene TRBV6-6 combines with J gene TRBJ1-2; 7 bases fit TRBD1. CDR1 and CDR2 (germline): MNHNY, SVGAGI (reference sequence). This CDR3 has 14 residues. Losses at the gene ends were 7 bases for V and 0 bases for J; bases not matched to a gene: 5. The CDR3 region is CASTYRGANYGYTF. In DNA form, the CDR3 reads TGTGCCAGCACCTACAGGGGAGCTAACTATGGCTACACCTTC.

This chain connects TRBV20-1 to TRBJ1-5; the match to TRBD1 covers 9 bases. Germline-derived CDR1 and CDR2 are DFQATT and SNEGSKA (reference sequence). Unmatched junction bases numbered 7, after V lost 3 bases and J lost 4 bases. The CDR3 runs 15 residues. The CDR3 DNA reads as TGCAGTGCTAGTCCCCGGACAGGGGCGAATCAGCCCCAGCATTTT. It encodes CSASPRTGANQPQHF.

The chain combines TRBV7-6 with TRBJ2-7; 13 bases agree with TRBD2. Per germline, CDR1 SGHVS and CDR2 FNYEAQ. The CDR3 is 15 residues long. The junction had 3 bases not matched to a gene; V was cut back by 4 bases and J by 3 bases. Written as DNA, the CDR3 is TGTGCCAGCAGCTACCGGACTAGCGGGAGCTACGAGCAGTACTTC. Protein product: CASSYRTSGSYEQYF.

The sample holds many counts of this clone. V usage is TRBV19 and J usage is TRBJ1-2, with 9 positions matching TRBD1. V was pared by 7 bases and J by 7 bases, with 4 bases of the junction left unmatched. The CDR3 extends over 12 amino acids. CDR1 LNHDA and CDR2 SQIVND come from the germline V gene (reference sequence). The CDR3 loop is CASTRDRVGYTF. CDR3 bases: TGTGCCAGTACCCGGGACAGGGTTGGCTACACCTTC.

The V call is TRBV6-5, the J call TRBJ1-4; 7 bases map to TRBD1. V gave up 6 bases and J gave up 3 bases; unmatched junction bases: 4. Germline loops: CDR1 MNHEY, CDR2 SVGAGI. CDR3 length equals 14 residues. The CDR3 region has the DNA TGTGCCAGCAGGGCCGGGACAGCTAATGAAAAACTGTTTTTT. The encoded protein is CASRAGTANEKLFF.

The rearrangement links TRBV3-1 (or the pseudogene TRBV3-2) to TRBJ2-3, with TRBD2 identical over 10 bases. This CDR3 is built from 16 residues. The germline CDR1 and CDR2 sequences are LGHDT and YNNKEL (reference sequence). The junction had 8 bases not matched to a gene; V was cut back by 4 bases and J by 4 bases. In DNA, the CDR3 is TGTGCCAGCAGCCTCTATACTAGCGGGACCGCAGATACGCAGTATTTT. This translates into CASSLYTSGTADTQYF.

This clone showed up just a few times. The chain is built from TRBV7-2 and TRBJ1-5, with 8 bases that match TRBD1. Trimming removed 5 bases from V and 2 bases from J; junction bases left unmatched: 5. Germline loops: CDR1 SGHTA, CDR2 FQGNSA. This CDR3 spans 15 amino acids. The CDR3 DNA reads TGTGCCAGCAGCCAGGACAGGGACGGCAATCAGCCCCAGCATTTT. Residues: CASSQDRDGNQPQHF. The whole variable domain, remainder taken from reference TRBV7-2 and TRBJ1-5, is GAGVSQSPSNKVTEKGKDVELRCDPISGHTALYWYRQSLGQGLEFLIYFQGNSAPDKSGLPSDRFSAERTGGSVSTLTIQRTQQEDSAVYLCASSQDRDGNQPQHFGDGTRLSIL.

This rearrangement joins TRBV6-5 to TRBJ2-7; tentative D call: TRBD1 (6 bases). The V end was cut by 1 base, the J end by 0 bases, with 10 bases between. The CDR3 consists of 15 residues. CDR1 is MNHEY and CDR2 is SVGAGI in the germline V gene. The CDR3 reads CASSYFRGSSYEQYF. The CDR3 DNA reads TGTGCCAGCAGTTACTTTAGGGGGAGCTCCTACGAGCAGTACTTC.

The chain employs TRBV9 and TRBJ1-6; D remains unclear. The CDR3 has 15 residues. Germline V gene sequence: CDR1 SGDLS, CDR2 YYNGEE. Trimming took 4 bases from V and 7 from J, leaving 15 bases between them. The CDR3 reads CASSFRDGVNSPLHF. Here the CDR3 DNA reads TGTGCCAGCAGCTTTCGGGATGGCGTCAATTCACCCCTCCACTTT.

The chain is built from TRBV6-5 and TRBJ2-1; 7 bases fit TRBD1. V was pared by 2 bases and J by 5 bases, with 6 bases of the junction left unmatched. This CDR3 comprises 15 residues. CDR1 is MNHEY and CDR2 is SVGAGI in the germline V gene. The CDR3 region has the DNA TGTGCCAGCAGTTACGCAGGGGGAATCCACAATGAGCAGTTCTTC. Encoded protein: CASSYAGGIHNEQFF.

The J gene is TRBJ2-5, the V gene TRBV18; 15 nucleotides line up with TRBD2. V lost 0 bases, J lost 1 base, and 3 bases stayed unmatched. The CDR3 runs 18 residues. CDR1 and CDR2 from the germline V gene are KGHSH and LQKENI. The CDR3 DNA sequence: TGTGCCAGCTCACCACCGGGACTAGCGGGGGGCCCCCAAGAGACCCAGTACTTC. Protein product: CASSPPGLAGGPQETQYF.